The table lists the clone carrying this TCR beta chain with a count of one. Germline V CDR1 and CDR2: KGHDR, SFDVKD. The CDR3 spans 14 residues. V trimming: 8 bases; J trimming: 5 bases; junction bases outside the gene matches: 1. The sample originates from a study of T cell responses to AZD1222 COVID-19 vaccine. Produced via immunoSEQ multiplex PCR; TCRdb's table is partial and in-frame only. The sample lists about 67,000 clones, under 90% occurring once. The J gene is TRBJ2-2, the V gene TRBV24-1, with TRBD2 matching 13 bases. This TCR was sampled from an adult in good health. The source material was peripheral blood, sampled on day 0 of AZD1222 vaccination. The chain's CDR3 is CATKGLAGTGELFF. For the CDR3, the DNA is TGTGCCACCAAGGGACTAGCGGGAACCGGGGAGCTGTTTTTT.